These T cell receptor beta chains were read from a single sample in a study of blood T cell repertoires in COVID-19. TCRdb keeps only in-frame clones here, not all; method: immunoSEQ multiplex PCR. The profile shows around 400,000 clones, about 90% of them singletons. What was sequenced was PBMCs or T cells enriched from blood (not recorded which). Every receptor here comes from a woman under 40 who had recovered from COVID-19. The CDR3 runs from the conserved cysteine through the conserved F or W. Each record gives: D gene, V gene, clone size, J gene, CDR3 protein, CDR3 DNA. A D gene is named only where the DNA matches it firmly. Some rows have no size entry. The others give once, few or many, or a class for an expanded clone.

D gene: TRBD2; V gene: TRBV30; clone size: once; J gene: TRBJ2-5; CDR3 protein: CAWSPPGLAEETQYF; CDR3 DNA: TGTGCCTGGAGTCCACCGGGACTAGCGGAAGAGACCCAGTACTTC
D gene: TRBD1; V gene: TRBV9; clone size: -; J gene: TRBJ2-3; CDR3 protein: CASSPFPARGRTDTQYF; CDR3 DNA: TGTGCCAGCAGCCCTTTCCCCGCCAGGGGGCGCACAGATACGCAGTATTTT
D gene: -; V gene: TRBV30; clone size: -; J gene: TRBJ2-5; CDR3 protein: CAWSPSETQYF; CDR3 DNA: TGTGCCTGGAGTCCGTCCGAGACCCAGTACTTC
D gene: -; V gene: TRBV19; clone size: -; J gene: TRBJ1-5; CDR3 protein: CASSISPPGKVSRGSNQPQHF; CDR3 DNA: TGTGCCAGTAGTATATCCCCCCCCGGGAAGGTATCTCGAGGGAGCAATCAGCCCCAGCATTTT
D gene: TRBD2; V gene: TRBV29-1; clone size: once; J gene: TRBJ2-1; CDR3 protein: CSPDSSSGGAPEQFF; CDR3 DNA: TGCAGCCCTGACTCTTCTAGCGGGGGGGCCCCCGAGCAGTTCTTC
D gene: TRBD1; V gene: TRBV4-3; clone size: once; J gene: TRBJ1-2; CDR3 protein: CASSQDHRGYGYTF; CDR3 DNA: TGCGCCAGCAGCCAGGATCACAGGGGCTATGGCTACACCTTC
D gene: -; V gene: TRBV4-1; clone size: -; J gene: TRBJ1-3; CDR3 protein: CASTSRLHSSGNTIYF; CDR3 DNA: TGCGCCAGCACCTCCCGATTGCACAGCTCTGGAAACACCATATATTTT
D gene: -; V gene: TRBV3-1/TRBV3-2; clone size: -; J gene: TRBJ1-2; CDR3 protein: CASSEQGTGSYTF; CDR3 DNA: TGTGCCAGCAGCGAACAGGGTACTGGAAGCTACACCTTC
D gene: TRBD2; V gene: TRBV9; clone size: -; J gene: TRBJ2-3; CDR3 protein: CASRGPRGGDTQYF; CDR3 DNA: TGTGCCAGCAGAGGACCTCGGGGGGGAGATACGCAGTATTTT
D gene: TRBD2; V gene: TRBV7-9; clone size: -; J gene: TRBJ2-7; CDR3 protein: CASIPFGGGSYEQYF; CDR3 DNA: TGTGCCAGCATCCCATTCGGGGGGGGGTCCTACGAGCAGTACTTC
D gene: TRBD1; V gene: TRBV12-3/TRBV12-4; clone size: -; J gene: TRBJ1-2; CDR3 protein: CASSLQGAYGYTF; CDR3 DNA: TGTGCCAGCAGCCTACAGGGGGCCTATGGCTACACCTTC
D gene: -; V gene: TRBV3-1/TRBV3-2; clone size: -; J gene: TRBJ1-1; CDR3 protein: CASSRGGYTEAFF; CDR3 DNA: TGTGCCAGCAGCCGTGGGGGGTACACTGAAGCTTTCTTT
D gene: -; V gene: TRBV9; clone size: -; J gene: TRBJ1-5; CDR3 protein: CASSVGALSNQPQHF; CDR3 DNA: TGTGCCAGCAGCGTAGGCGCCTTGAGCAATCAGCCCCAGCATTTT
D gene: -; V gene: TRBV5-8; clone size: -; J gene: TRBJ1-3; CDR3 protein: CASYTYRSGNTIYF; CDR3 DNA: TGTGCCAGTTATACTTACCGGTCTGGAAACACCATATATTTT
D gene: -; V gene: TRBV6-5; clone size: -; J gene: TRBJ1-1; CDR3 protein: CASSYPEGLGATEAFF; CDR3 DNA: TGTGCCAGCAGTTACCCTGAGGGGCTGGGGGCCACTGAAGCTTTCTTT
D gene: -; V gene: TRBV24-1; clone size: -; J gene: TRBJ2-3; CDR3 protein: CATSEEITDTQYF; CDR3 DNA: TGTGCCACCAGTGAGGAGATAACGGATACGCAGTATTTT
D gene: TRBD2; V gene: TRBV27; clone size: -; J gene: TRBJ2-7; CDR3 protein: CASSMGLAGGGRLWYEQYF; CDR3 DNA: TGTGCCAGCAGTATGGGACTAGCGGGGGGAGGTAGATTATGGTACGAGCAGTACTTC
D gene: -; V gene: TRBV18; clone size: -; J gene: TRBJ1-1; CDR3 protein: CASSPPTGQNTEAFF; CDR3 DNA: TGTGCCAGCTCACCACCCACGGGACAGAACACTGAAGCTTTCTTT
D gene: -; V gene: TRBV7-2; clone size: -; J gene: TRBJ2-1; CDR3 protein: CASSPSTGYNEQFF; CDR3 DNA: TGTGCCAGCAGCCCGTCGACAGGATACAATGAGCAGTTCTTC
D gene: -; V gene: TRBV9; clone size: -; J gene: TRBJ2-1; CDR3 protein: CASSVGQGKYNEQFF; CDR3 DNA: TGTGCCAGCAGCGTAGGGCAGGGGAAATACAATGAGCAGTTCTTC
D gene: -; V gene: TRBV12-3/TRBV12-4; clone size: -; J gene: TRBJ1-4; CDR3 protein: CASSSGGEHKLFF; CDR3 DNA: TGTGCCAGCAGTTCGGGGGGTGAGCACAAACTGTTTTTT
D gene: TRBD1; V gene: TRBV19; clone size: -; J gene: TRBJ1-5; CDR3 protein: CASSIGTGGGQPQHF; CDR3 DNA: TGTGCCAGTAGTATTGGGACAGGGGGGGGCCAGCCCCAGCATTTT
D gene: TRBD2; V gene: TRBV5-4; clone size: -; J gene: TRBJ2-1; CDR3 protein: CASSLASLAGDFKFF; CDR3 DNA: TGTGCCAGCAGCTTGGCTTCCCTAGCGGGAGATTTCAAGTTCTTC
D gene: -; V gene: TRBV7-2; clone size: -; J gene: TRBJ2-5; CDR3 protein: CASSLRMGNRKETQYF; CDR3 DNA: TGTGCCAGCAGCTTAAGGATGGGTAACAGGAAAGAGACCCAGTACTTC
D gene: TRBD1; V gene: TRBV10-3; clone size: -; J gene: TRBJ2-3; CDR3 protein: CAIGTGGDTQYF; CDR3 DNA: TGTGCCATCGGGACAGGGGGAGATACGCAGTATTTT
D gene: TRBD1; V gene: TRBV15; clone size: -; J gene: TRBJ1-5; CDR3 protein: CATSRDPFGVGGLNQPQHF; CDR3 DNA: TGTGCCACCAGCAGAGATCCTTTCGGGGTAGGGGGCCTCAATCAGCCCCAGCATTTT
D gene: TRBD1; V gene: TRBV6-2/TRBV6-3; clone size: -; J gene: TRBJ1-2; CDR3 protein: CASSSTTGGDNGYTF; CDR3 DNA: TGTGCCAGCAGTTCTACTACAGGGGGAGATAACGGCTACACCTTC
D gene: TRBD1; V gene: TRBV11-2; clone size: -; J gene: TRBJ1-2; CDR3 protein: CASSSTGSSGYTF; CDR3 DNA: TGTGCCAGCAGCTCGACAGGGTCGTCTGGCTACACCTTC
D gene: TRBD2; V gene: TRBV4-2; clone size: -; J gene: TRBJ2-3; CDR3 protein: CASSQDIASGSLANWGTDTQYF; CDR3 DNA: TGTGCCAGCAGCCAAGATATCGCTAGCGGGAGCCTGGCCAATTGGGGCACAGATACGCAGTATTTT
D gene: -; V gene: TRBV15; clone size: -; J gene: TRBJ1-2; CDR3 protein: CATSRVGGRQGGDYGYTF; CDR3 DNA: TGTGCCACCAGCAGAGTGGGGGGGAGGCAGGGCGGTGACTATGGCTACACCTTC
D gene: TRBD1; V gene: TRBV9; clone size: -; J gene: TRBJ1-1; CDR3 protein: CASSIRAGQERTEAFF; CDR3 DNA: TGTGCCAGCAGCATCCGCGCGGGACAGGAGAGGACTGAAGCTTTCTTT
D gene: TRBD1; V gene: TRBV29-1; clone size: -; J gene: TRBJ2-7; CDR3 protein: CSGGQGRAYEQYF; CDR3 DNA: TGCAGCGGAGGACAGGGGCGAGCCTACGAGCAGTACTTC
D gene: -; V gene: TRBV5-5; clone size: -; J gene: TRBJ1-1; CDR3 protein: CASSSLKNTEAFF; CDR3 DNA: TGTGCCAGCAGCTCCTTAAAGAACACTGAAGCTTTCTTT
D gene: -; V gene: TRBV7-8; clone size: -; J gene: TRBJ1-2; CDR3 protein: CASSLVEDSKGGYTF; CDR3 DNA: TGTGCCAGCAGCTTAGTGGAGGACAGTAAAGGAGGCTACACCTTC
D gene: TRBD1; V gene: TRBV27; clone size: -; J gene: TRBJ1-5; CDR3 protein: CASSFTGGAGQPQHF; CDR3 DNA: TGTGCCAGCAGTTTTACAGGGGGCGCGGGTCAGCCCCAGCATTTT
D gene: -; V gene: TRBV6-5; clone size: -; J gene: TRBJ1-6; CDR3 protein: CASSYSGGSGHSPLHF; CDR3 DNA: TGTGCCAGCAGTTACTCGGGTGGGAGCGGTCATTCACCCCTCCACTTT
D gene: -; V gene: TRBV6-6; clone size: once; J gene: TRBJ2-7; CDR3 protein: CASSYSAGNYEQYF; CDR3 DNA: TGTGCCAGCAGTTACTCGGCAGGAAACTACGAGCAGTACTTC
D gene: -; V gene: TRBV7-3; clone size: -; J gene: TRBJ2-3; CDR3 protein: CASSPDVGTDTQYF; CDR3 DNA: TGTGCCAGCAGCCCAGATGTGGGCACAGATACGCAGTATTTT
D gene: -; V gene: TRBV6-6; clone size: -; J gene: TRBJ2-1; CDR3 protein: CASSLHTYNEQFF; CDR3 DNA: TGTGCCAGCAGTTTACACACATACAATGAGCAGTTCTTC
D gene: TRBD1; V gene: TRBV28; clone size: -; J gene: TRBJ1-2; CDR3 protein: CATTTTWRDRGRGVNGYTF; CDR3 DNA: TGTGCCACCACTACCACCTGGAGAGACAGGGGGCGCGGGGTTAATGGCTACACCTTC
D gene: TRBD2; V gene: TRBV6-5; clone size: -; J gene: TRBJ2-1; CDR3 protein: CASRGLAGGDNEQFF; CDR3 DNA: TGTGCCAGCAGAGGACTAGCGGGAGGGGACAATGAGCAGTTCTTC
D gene: TRBD1; V gene: TRBV6-1; clone size: -; J gene: TRBJ1-5; CDR3 protein: CASSELWDSYSNQPQHF; CDR3 DNA: TGTGCCAGCAGTGAATTGTGGGACAGTTATAGCAATCAGCCCCAGCATTTT
D gene: TRBD2; V gene: TRBV5-1; clone size: -; J gene: TRBJ2-1; CDR3 protein: CASSLLKRGWYNEQFF; CDR3 DNA: TGCGCCAGCAGCCTACTTAAGCGGGGGTGGTACAATGAGCAGTTCTTC
D gene: TRBD1; V gene: TRBV7-8; clone size: -; J gene: TRBJ1-2; CDR3 protein: CASSLVRQGFYGYTF; CDR3 DNA: TGTGCCAGCAGCTTAGTGAGACAGGGTTTCTATGGCTACACCTTC
D gene: -; V gene: TRBV28; clone size: -; J gene: TRBJ1-1; CDR3 protein: CATLYSGTQNTEAFF; CDR3 DNA: TGTGCCACCCTATACTCCGGGACACAAAACACTGAAGCTTTCTTT
D gene: -; V gene: TRBV7-9; clone size: once; J gene: TRBJ1-2; CDR3 protein: CASSPGLYGYTF; CDR3 DNA: TGTGCCAGCAGCCCGGGACTATATGGCTACACCTTC
D gene: -; V gene: TRBV7-2; clone size: -; J gene: TRBJ2-1; CDR3 protein: CASSLRIADEQFF; CDR3 DNA: TGTGCCAGCAGCTTGCGAATAGCGGATGAGCAGTTCTTC
D gene: TRBD2; V gene: TRBV3-1/TRBV3-2; clone size: -; J gene: TRBJ2-1; CDR3 protein: CASSQDSGASEQFF; CDR3 DNA: TGTGCCAGCAGCCAAGATAGCGGGGCGAGTGAGCAGTTCTTC
D gene: -; V gene: TRBV12-3/TRBV12-4; clone size: -; J gene: TRBJ2-2; CDR3 protein: CASTRVGTGELFF; CDR3 DNA: TGTGCCAGCACCAGGGTTGGCACCGGGGAGCTGTTTTTT
D gene: TRBD1; V gene: TRBV12-5; clone size: -; J gene: TRBJ1-1; CDR3 protein: CASGLTGGNTEAFF; CDR3 DNA: TGTGCTAGTGGTTTGACAGGGGGTAACACTGAAGCTTTCTTT
D gene: -; V gene: TRBV6-5; clone size: -; J gene: TRBJ1-1; CDR3 protein: CASSTDRIANTEAFF; CDR3 DNA: TGTGCCAGCAGTACAGACAGGATAGCAAACACTGAAGCTTTCTTT
D gene: -; V gene: TRBV18; clone size: -; J gene: TRBJ2-2; CDR3 protein: CASSPFKTGSNTGELFF; CDR3 DNA: TGTGCCAGCTCACCTTTTAAGACAGGTTCGAACACCGGGGAGCTGTTTTTT
D gene: -; V gene: TRBV9; clone size: -; J gene: TRBJ1-1; CDR3 protein: CASSPLGDMNTEAFF; CDR3 DNA: TGTGCCAGCAGCCCCTTGGGAGACATGAACACTGAAGCTTTCTTT
D gene: -; V gene: TRBV19; clone size: -; J gene: TRBJ1-5; CDR3 protein: CASKSEQSSNQPQHF; CDR3 DNA: TGTGCCAGTAAATCGGAACAGAGTAGCAATCAGCCCCAGCATTTT